This TCR beta chain was profiled in a study of cytomegalovirus exposure and HLA in healthy donors. General study results and limits: Associated with cytomegalovirus, according to the listing, were fewer than 200 TCR beta chains. In vitro experiments confirmed that a few CMV-associated chains were specific for CMV antigens.

Concerning this clone itself: The target antigen is unknown.

CDR1 is SGHAT and CDR2 is FQNNGV in the germline V gene. V lost 5 bases to trimming and J lost 2 bases, with 13 bases between them. This CDR3 contains 15 residues. Separate from the roughly 700-subject first cohort, the 120-subject validation cohort was the one that the donors belonged to. Assay used: immunoSEQ multiplex PCR; TCRdb lists only in-frame clones, some missing. The sample yields under 75,000 clones, 70% to 90% seen once. The V and J genes are TRBV11-2 and TRBJ1-5; D is unresolved. The receptor comes from a man between 25 and 39 years old in good health and CMV-seronegative. Specimen: PBMCs. DNA of the CDR3: TGTGCCAGCAGCCCTGACACTCATGGCAATCAGCCCCAGCATTTT. Encoded protein: CASSPDTHGNQPQHF.